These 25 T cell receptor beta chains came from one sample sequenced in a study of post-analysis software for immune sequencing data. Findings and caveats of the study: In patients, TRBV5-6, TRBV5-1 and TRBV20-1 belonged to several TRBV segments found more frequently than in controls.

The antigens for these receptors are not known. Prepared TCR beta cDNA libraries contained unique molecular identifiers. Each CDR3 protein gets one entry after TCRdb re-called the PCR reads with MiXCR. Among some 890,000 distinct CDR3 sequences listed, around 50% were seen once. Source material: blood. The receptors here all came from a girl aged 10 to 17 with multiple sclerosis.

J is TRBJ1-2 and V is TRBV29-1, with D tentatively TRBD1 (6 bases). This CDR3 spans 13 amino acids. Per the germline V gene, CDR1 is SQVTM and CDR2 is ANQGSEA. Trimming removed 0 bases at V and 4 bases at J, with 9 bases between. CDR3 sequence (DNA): TGCAGCGTTGAAGAAACAGGGACCTATGGCTACACCTTC. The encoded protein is CSVEETGTYGYTF.

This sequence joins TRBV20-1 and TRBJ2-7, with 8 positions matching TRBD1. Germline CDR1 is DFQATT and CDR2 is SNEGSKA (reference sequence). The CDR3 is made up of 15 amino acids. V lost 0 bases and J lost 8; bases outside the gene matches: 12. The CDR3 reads CSARDRTGRGDKQYF. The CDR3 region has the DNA TGCAGTGCTAGAGATCGGACAGGGAGAGGGGACAAGCAGTACTTC.

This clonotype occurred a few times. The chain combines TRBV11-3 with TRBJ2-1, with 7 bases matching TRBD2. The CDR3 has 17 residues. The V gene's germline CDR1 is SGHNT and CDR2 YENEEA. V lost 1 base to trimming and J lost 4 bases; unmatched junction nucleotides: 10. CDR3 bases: TGTGCCAGCAGCTTAGGGGTAGCGGGCGATGCATACAATGAGCAGTTCTTC. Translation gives CASSLGVAGDAYNEQFF.

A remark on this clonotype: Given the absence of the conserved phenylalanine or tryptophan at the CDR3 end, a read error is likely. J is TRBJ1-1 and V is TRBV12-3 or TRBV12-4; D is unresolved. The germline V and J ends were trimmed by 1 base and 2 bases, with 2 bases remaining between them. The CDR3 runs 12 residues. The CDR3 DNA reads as TGTGCCAGCAGTTTAGTAAACACTGAAGCTTTCGTT. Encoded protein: CASSLVNTEAFV.

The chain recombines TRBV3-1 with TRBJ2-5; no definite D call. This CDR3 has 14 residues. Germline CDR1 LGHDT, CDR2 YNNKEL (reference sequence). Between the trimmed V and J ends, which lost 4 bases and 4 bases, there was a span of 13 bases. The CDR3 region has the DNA TGTGCCAGCAGCCCATTGGGGTGGACAGAGACCCAGTACTTC. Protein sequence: CASSPLGWTETQYF.

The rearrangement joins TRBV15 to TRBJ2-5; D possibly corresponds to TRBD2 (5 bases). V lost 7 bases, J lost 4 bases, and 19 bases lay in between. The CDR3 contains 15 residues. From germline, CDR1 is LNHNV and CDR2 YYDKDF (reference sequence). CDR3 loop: CATTYSSREGETQYF. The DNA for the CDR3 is TGTGCCACCACCTACTCGTCACGAGAGGGAGAGACCCAGTACTTC. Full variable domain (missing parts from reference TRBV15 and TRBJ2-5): DAMVIQNPRYQVTQFGKPVTLSCSQTLNHNVMYWYQQKSSQAPKLLFHYYDKDFNNEADTPDNFQSRRPNTSFCFLDIRSPGLGDTAMYLCATTYSSREGETQYFGPGTRLLVL.

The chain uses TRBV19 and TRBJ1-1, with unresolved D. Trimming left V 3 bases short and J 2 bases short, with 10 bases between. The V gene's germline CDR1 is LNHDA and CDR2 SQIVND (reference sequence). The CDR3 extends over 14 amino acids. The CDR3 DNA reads TGTGCCAGTAGTATTGGCGGACTCAACACTGAAGCTTTCTTT. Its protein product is CASSIGGLNTEAFF.

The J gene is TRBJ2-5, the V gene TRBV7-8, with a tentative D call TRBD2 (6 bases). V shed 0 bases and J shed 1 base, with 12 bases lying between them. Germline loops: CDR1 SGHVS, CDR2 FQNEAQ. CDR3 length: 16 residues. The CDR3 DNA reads TGTGCCAGCAGCTTAGCCGGGGCTAGCGCCCAAGAGACCCAGTACTTC. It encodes CASSLAGASAQETQYF.

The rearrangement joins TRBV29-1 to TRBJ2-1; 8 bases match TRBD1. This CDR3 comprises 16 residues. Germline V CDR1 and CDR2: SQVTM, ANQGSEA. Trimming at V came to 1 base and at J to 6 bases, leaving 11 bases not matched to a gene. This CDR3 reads CSVEGGTGGGRNEQFF. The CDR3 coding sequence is TGCAGCGTTGAAGGGGGAACAGGGGGAGGTCGCAATGAGCAGTTCTTC.

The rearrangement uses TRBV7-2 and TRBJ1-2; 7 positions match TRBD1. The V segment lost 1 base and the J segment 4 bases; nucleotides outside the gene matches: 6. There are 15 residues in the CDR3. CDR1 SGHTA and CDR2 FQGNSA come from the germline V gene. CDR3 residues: CASSLVPAGGYGYTF. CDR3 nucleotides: TGTGCCAGCAGCTTAGTCCCGGCAGGGGGCTATGGCTACACCTTC.

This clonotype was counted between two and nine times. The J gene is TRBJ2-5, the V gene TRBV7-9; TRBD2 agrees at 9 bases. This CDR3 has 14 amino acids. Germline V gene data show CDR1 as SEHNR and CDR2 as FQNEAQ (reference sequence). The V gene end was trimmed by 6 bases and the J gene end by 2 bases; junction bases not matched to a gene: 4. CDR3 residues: CASRRLAEQETQYF. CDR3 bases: TGTGCCAGCAGGAGACTAGCGGAGCAAGAGACCCAGTACTTC.

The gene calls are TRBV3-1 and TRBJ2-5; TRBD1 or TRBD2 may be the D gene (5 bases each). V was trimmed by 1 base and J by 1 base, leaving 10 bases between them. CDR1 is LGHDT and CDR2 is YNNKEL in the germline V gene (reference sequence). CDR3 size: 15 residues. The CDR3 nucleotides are TGTGCCAGCAGCCAAGGGCCCGGGGCCCAAGAGACCCAGTACTTC. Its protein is CASSQGPGAQETQYF.

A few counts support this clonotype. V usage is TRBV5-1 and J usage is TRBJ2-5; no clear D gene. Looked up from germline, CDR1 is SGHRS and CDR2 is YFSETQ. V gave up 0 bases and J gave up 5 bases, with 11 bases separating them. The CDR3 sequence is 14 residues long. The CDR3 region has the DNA TGCGCCAGCAGCTTGGCTTTAGTTATGGAGACCCAGTACTTC. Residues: CASSLALVMETQYF.

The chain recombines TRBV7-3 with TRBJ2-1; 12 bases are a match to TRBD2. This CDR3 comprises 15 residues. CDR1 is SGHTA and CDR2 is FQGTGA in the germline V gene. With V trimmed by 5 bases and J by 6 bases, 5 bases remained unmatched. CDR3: CASSRTSGKGNEQFF. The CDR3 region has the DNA TGTGCCAGCAGCCGGACTAGCGGGAAGGGCAATGAGCAGTTCTTC.

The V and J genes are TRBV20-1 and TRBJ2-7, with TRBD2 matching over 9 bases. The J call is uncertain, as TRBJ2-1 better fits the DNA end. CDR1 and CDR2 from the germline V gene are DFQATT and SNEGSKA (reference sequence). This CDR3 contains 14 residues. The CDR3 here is CSAREWRGGPEQFF. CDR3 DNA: TGCAGTGCTAGAGAATGGCGGGGGGGCCCTGAGCAGTTCTTC.

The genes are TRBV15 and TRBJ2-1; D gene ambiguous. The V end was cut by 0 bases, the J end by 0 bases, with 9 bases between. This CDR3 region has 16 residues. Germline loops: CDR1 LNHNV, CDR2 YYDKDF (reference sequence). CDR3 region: CATSRDIPSSYNEQFF. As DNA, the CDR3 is TGTGCCACCAGCAGAGATATCCCTAGCTCCTACAATGAGCAGTTCTTC.

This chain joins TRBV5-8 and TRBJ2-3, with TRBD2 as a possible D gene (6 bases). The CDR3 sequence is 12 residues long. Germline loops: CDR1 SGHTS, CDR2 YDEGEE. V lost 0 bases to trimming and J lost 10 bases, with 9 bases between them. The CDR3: CASSLATSPQYF. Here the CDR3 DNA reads TGTGCCAGCAGCTTGGCCACTAGCCCGCAGTATTTT.

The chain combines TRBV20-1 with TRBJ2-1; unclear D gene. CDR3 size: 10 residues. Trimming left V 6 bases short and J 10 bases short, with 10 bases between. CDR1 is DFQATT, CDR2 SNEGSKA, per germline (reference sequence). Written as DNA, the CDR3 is TGCAGTGCGACCTCCGGGGAGCAGTTCTTC. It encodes CSATSGEQFF.

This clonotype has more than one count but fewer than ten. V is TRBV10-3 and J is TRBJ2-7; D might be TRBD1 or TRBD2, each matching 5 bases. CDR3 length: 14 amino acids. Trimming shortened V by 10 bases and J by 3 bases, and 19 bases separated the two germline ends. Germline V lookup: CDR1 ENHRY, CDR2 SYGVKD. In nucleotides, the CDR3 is TGTGCCACCAACTTTGGGACGGGCAACTACGAGCAGTACTTC. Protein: CATNFGTGNYEQYF.

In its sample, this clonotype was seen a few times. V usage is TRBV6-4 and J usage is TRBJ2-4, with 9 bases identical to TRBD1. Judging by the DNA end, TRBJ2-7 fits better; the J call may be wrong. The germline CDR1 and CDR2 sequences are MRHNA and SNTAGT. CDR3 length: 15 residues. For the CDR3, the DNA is TGTGCCAGCAGTGAGTGGGGGACAGGGCTCGGCGAGCAGTACTTC. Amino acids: CASSEWGTGLGEQYF.

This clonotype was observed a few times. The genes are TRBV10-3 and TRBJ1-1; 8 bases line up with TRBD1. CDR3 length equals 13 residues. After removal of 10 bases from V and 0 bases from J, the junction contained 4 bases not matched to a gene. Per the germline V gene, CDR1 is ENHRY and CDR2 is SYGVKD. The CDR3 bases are TGTGCCACAGGGGGCGAGGTGAACACTGAAGCTTTCTTT. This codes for CATGGEVNTEAFF.

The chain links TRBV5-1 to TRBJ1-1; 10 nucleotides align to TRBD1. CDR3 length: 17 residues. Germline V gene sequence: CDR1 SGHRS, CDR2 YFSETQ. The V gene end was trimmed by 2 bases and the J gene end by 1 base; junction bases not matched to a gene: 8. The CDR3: CASSFAGRQGANTEAFF. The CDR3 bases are TGCGCCAGCAGCTTTGCTGGAAGACAGGGGGCGAACACTGAAGCTTTCTTT.

This CDR3 is CASSLFASGSTYEQYF. The CDR3 DNA sequence: TGTGCCAGCAGTTTATTTGCTAGCGGGAGTACCTACGAGCAGTACTTC. The genes are TRBV28 and TRBJ2-7; the match to TRBD2 covers 10 bases. The CDR3 has 16 amino acids. Germline V CDR1 and CDR2: MDHEN, SYDVKM. V lost 1 base, J lost 2 bases, and 5 bases stayed unmatched.

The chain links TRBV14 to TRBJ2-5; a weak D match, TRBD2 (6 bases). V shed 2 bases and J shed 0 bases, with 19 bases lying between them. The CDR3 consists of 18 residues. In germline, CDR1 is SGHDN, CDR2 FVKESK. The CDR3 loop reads CASSQSFGTWRHQETQYF. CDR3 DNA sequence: TGTGCCAGCAGCCAATCGTTCGGGACTTGGAGACACCAAGAGACCCAGTACTTC.

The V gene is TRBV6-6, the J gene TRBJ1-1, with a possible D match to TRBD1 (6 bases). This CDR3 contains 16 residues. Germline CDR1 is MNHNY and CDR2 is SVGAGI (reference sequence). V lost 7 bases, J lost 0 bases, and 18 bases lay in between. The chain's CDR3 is CASIGVQGRLNTEAFF. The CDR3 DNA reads TGTGCCAGCATCGGGGTGCAGGGGCGACTGAACACTGAAGCTTTCTTT.